The next 3 T cell receptor beta chains were all read from a single sample in a study of neurological immune-mediated disorders. TCRdb itself ran the 5' RACE reads through MiXCR, one entry per CDR3 protein. The data show tens of thousands of distinct CDR3 sequences, around an eighth seen once. Sequencing was done on a sample of PBMCs. Receptor source: a woman aged 50 to 60 with HTLV-1-associated myelopathy (HAM/TSP).

At least ten counts were recorded for this clonotype. The J gene is TRBJ2-7, the V gene TRBV9, with D possibly called TRBD1 or TRBD2 (6 bases each). The CDR3 extends over 14 amino acids. In germline, CDR1 is SGDLS, CDR2 YYNGEE. The V end lost 6 bases, the J end lost 2 bases, and 15 bases lay between the germline ends. CDR3 sequence (DNA): TGTGCCAGCAACAGAGGGGGGCGAACCTACGAGCAGTACTTC. It is translated as CASNRGGRTYEQYF.

This clonotype was seen repeatedly, ten times or more. The V and J genes are TRBV12-3 or TRBV12-4 and TRBJ2-7; a weak D match, TRBD2 (6 bases). Trimming removed 6 bases at V and 5 bases at J, with 11 bases between. This CDR3 is 12 amino acids long. The CDR3 loop is CASSRTGDEQYF. CDR3 in DNA: TGTGCCAGCAGCCGGACGGGGGACGAGCAGTACTTC.

This clonotype was counted many times. The V gene is TRBV7-2, the J gene TRBJ2-1, with TRBD1 identical over 7 bases. This CDR3 is built from 14 residues. Germline CDR1 reads SGHTA; CDR2 reads FQGNSA. Trimming cost V 5 bases and J 1 base; bases outside gene matches: 2. CDR3 sequence (DNA): TGTGCCAGCAGCAGGGACAGTTCCTACAATGAGCAGTTCTTC. Its translation is CASSRDSSYNEQFF.